The 4 T cell receptor beta chains below all came from one sample that was sequenced in a study of T-cell reconstitution after alpha-beta-depleted transplantation in children (dated by TCRdb to about 2016). The library relied on PCR. The sequencer was an Illumina HiSeq 2500. To normalize quantification of the TCRbeta repertoire, the TCR libraries were built with molecular barcoding that relied on unique molecular identifiers. Clones were called with MiXCR by TCRdb after fastp trimmed the public reads at Q25, and only in-frame beta chains were retained. Duplicate CDR3 protein sequences are folded into a single record with the most common DNA and genes. The sample includes 150,000 to 250,000 distinct CDR3 sequences, with 5% to 7.5% observed a single time. About 5% of the sample belongs to the ten largest clones. Per the publication, the treatment or condition label means: allogeneic hematopoietic cell transplantation with graft depleted of TCRalphabeta T cells and CD19 B cells.

Sequenced here: PBMCs, sampled before TCRalphabeta/CD19-depleted stem cell transplant. The source of these receptors is a girl under two years old with combined immunodeficiency, due to receive a stem cell transplant.

The chain has TRBV19 and TRBJ1-1; D is unclear. Per the germline V gene, CDR1 is LNHDA and CDR2 is SQIVND (reference sequence). Trimming left V 8 bases short and J 0 bases short, with 13 bases between. This CDR3 spans 14 amino acids. DNA for the CDR3: TGTGCCAGTTATGATGCAGGAGTGAACACTGAAGCTTTCTTT. Translating it yields CASYDAGVNTEAFF.

Many counts were recorded for this clonotype. The chain joins TRBV6-5 to TRBJ2-5; 11 nucleotides line up with TRBD2. CDR1 MNHEY and CDR2 SVGAGI come from the germline V gene. V shed 2 bases, J shed 5 bases, and the junction held 10 bases outside the gene matches. This CDR3 region has 17 residues. This CDR3 reads CASSYRYSGRAGETQYF. The CDR3 region has the DNA TGTGCCAGCAGTTACCGTTATAGCGGGAGGGCCGGGGAGACCCAGTACTTC.

This clonotype came up many times. The gene calls are TRBV2 and TRBJ2-1; tentatively, D is TRBD1 (8 bases). Per the germline V gene, CDR1 is SNHLY and CDR2 is FYNNEI. The CDR3 is 13 amino acids. The ends were cut back, 9 bases at V and 7 bases at J, with 16 bases in the middle. CDR3 DNA: TGTGCCAGACAACAGGGGGGGGCGAATGAGCAGTTCTTC. The encoded protein is CARQQGGANEQFF.

This clonotype turned up a few times. The chain links TRBV7-9 to TRBJ1-1; D unresolved. The CDR3 runs to 14 residues. Between the trimmed V and J ends, which lost 2 bases and 1 base, there was a span of 8 bases. Germline CDR1 and CDR2: SEHNR and FQNEAQ (reference sequence). CDR3 nucleotides: TGTGCCAGCAGCTTACTAGGTGCGAACACTGAAGCTTTCTTT. Translated: CASSLLGANTEAFF.